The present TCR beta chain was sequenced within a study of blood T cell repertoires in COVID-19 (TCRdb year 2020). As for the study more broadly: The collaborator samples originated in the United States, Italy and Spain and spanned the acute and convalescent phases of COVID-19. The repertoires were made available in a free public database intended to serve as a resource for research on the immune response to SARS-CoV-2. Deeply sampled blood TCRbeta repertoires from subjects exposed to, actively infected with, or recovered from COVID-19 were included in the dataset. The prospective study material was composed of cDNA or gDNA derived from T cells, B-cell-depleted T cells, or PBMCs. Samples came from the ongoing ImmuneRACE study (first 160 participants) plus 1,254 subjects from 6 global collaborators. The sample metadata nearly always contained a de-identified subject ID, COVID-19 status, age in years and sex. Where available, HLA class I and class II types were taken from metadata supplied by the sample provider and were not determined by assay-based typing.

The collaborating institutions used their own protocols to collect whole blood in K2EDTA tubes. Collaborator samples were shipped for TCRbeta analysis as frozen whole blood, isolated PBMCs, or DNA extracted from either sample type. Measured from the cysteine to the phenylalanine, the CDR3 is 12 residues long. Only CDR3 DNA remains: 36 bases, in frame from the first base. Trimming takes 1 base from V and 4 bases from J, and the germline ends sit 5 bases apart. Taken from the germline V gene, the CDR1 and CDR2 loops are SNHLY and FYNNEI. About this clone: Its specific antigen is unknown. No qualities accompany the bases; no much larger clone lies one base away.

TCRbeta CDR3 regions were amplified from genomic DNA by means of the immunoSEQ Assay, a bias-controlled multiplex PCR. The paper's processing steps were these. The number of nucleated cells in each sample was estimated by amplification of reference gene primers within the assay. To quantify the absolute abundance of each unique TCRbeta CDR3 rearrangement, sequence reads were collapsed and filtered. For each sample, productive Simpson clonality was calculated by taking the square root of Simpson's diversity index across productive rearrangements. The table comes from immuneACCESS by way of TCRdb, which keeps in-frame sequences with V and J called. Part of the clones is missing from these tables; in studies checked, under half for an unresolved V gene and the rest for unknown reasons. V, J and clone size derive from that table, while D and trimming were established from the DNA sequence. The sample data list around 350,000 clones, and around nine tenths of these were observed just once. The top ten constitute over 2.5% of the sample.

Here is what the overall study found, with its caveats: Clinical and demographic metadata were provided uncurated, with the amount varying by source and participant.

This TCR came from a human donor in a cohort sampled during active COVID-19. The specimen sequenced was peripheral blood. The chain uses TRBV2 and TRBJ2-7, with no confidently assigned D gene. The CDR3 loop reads CASSEGAYEQYF. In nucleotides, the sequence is TGTGCCAGCAGTGAAGGCGCTTACGAGCAGTACTTC.